The 25 T cell receptor beta chains below all came from one sample that was sequenced in a study of cytomegalovirus exposure and HLA in healthy donors. A multiplex PCR was run with 60 Vbeta primers and 13 Jbeta primers. The method was immunoSEQ multiplex PCR; TCRdb's version includes in-frame clones alone and lacks a portion of them. The data hold about 110,000 clones, with about 80% observed a single time. Sequences were obtained from PBMCs. These receptors all come from a woman between 45 and 65 years old in good health and CMV-seropositive.

The rearrangement links TRBV6-5 to TRBJ2-5; D call uncertain. The CDR3 is 13 residues long. V lost 6 bases, J lost 5 bases, and 13 bases lay in between. The V gene's germline CDR1 is MNHEY and CDR2 SVGAGI. DNA of the CDR3: TGTGCCAGCAGCTCGGAGAATACGGAGACCCAGTACTTC. Encoded protein: CASSSENTETQYF.

V gene TRBV13 combines with J gene TRBJ2-1, with 7 bases identical to TRBD2. Germline V gene sequence: CDR1 PRHDT, CDR2 FYEKMQ (reference sequence). The length of the CDR3 is 14 residues. After removal of 5 bases from V and 8 bases from J, the junction contained 9 bases not matched to a gene. The CDR3 region has the DNA TGTGCCAGCAGCCCGACGACTAGCCGGGATGAGCAGTTCTTC. Residues: CASSPTTSRDEQFF.

The J gene is TRBJ2-7, the V gene TRBV6-5; 7 bases align to TRBD1. CDR3 size: 15 residues. Trimming took 0 bases from V and 2 from J; bases not matched to a gene: 4. CDR1 MNHEY and CDR2 SVGAGI come from the germline V gene. CDR3 coding DNA: TGTGCCAGCAGTTACTCCCGGACAGGAACCTACGAGCAGTACTTC. Its translation: CASSYSRTGTYEQYF.

This clone was seen a single time. V and J are TRBV6-1 and TRBJ2-1; maybe TRBD1 (5 bases). This CDR3 is 14 amino acids long. The germline V and J ends were trimmed by 8 bases and 0 bases, with 11 bases remaining between them. Germline CDR1 reads MNHNS; CDR2 reads SASEGT. CDR3 residues: CASAWGSSYNEQFF. CDR3 sequence (DNA): TGTGCCAGCGCGTGGGGCAGCTCCTACAATGAGCAGTTCTTC.

This clone was recorded a few times. V usage is TRBV9 and J usage is TRBJ2-3; TRBD2 matches 7 bases. CDR1 is SGDLS and CDR2 is YYNGEE in the germline V gene. The V gene end was trimmed by 0 bases and the J gene end by 8 bases; junction bases not matched to a gene: 3. This CDR3 region has 13 residues. This CDR3 is CASSVAGGGTQYF. Here the CDR3 DNA reads TGTGCCAGCAGCGTAGCGGGGGGAGGTACGCAGTATTTT.

This clone was detected only a few times. J is TRBJ2-7 and V is TRBV10-2; D perhaps matches TRBD2 (5 bases). Trimming took 0 bases from V and 4 from J, leaving 7 bases between them. Per germline, CDR1 WSHSY and CDR2 SAAADI. The CDR3 totals 13 residues. The CDR3 loop reads CASSESRLYEQYF. DNA of the CDR3: TGCGCCAGCAGTGAGTCGCGACTATACGAGCAGTACTTC.

The chain recombines TRBV7-9 with TRBJ2-2, with D tentatively TRBD1 (6 bases). Looked up from germline, CDR1 is SEHNR and CDR2 is FQNEAQ (reference sequence). The CDR3 has 15 residues. Trimming stripped 5 bases from V and 0 bases from J, with 10 bases between. The CDR3 spells CASSTRQANTGELFF. DNA of the CDR3: TGTGCCAGCAGCACCCGACAGGCGAACACCGGGGAGCTGTTTTTT.

The V gene is TRBV29-1, the J gene TRBJ2-7; TRBD2 might be the D (6 bases). Trimming removed 7 bases at V and 7 bases at J, with 11 bases between. Per the germline V gene, CDR1 is SQVTM and CDR2 is ANQGSEA. This CDR3 comprises 10 residues. The CDR3 loop reads CSAMAGEQYF. In nucleotides, the CDR3 is TGCAGCGCTATGGCGGGAGAGCAGTACTTC.

This clone appeared a single time. J is TRBJ2-1 and V is TRBV4-1, with TRBD2 matching over 8 bases. The ends lost 0 bases at V and 5 bases at J; junction bases unmatched: 3. The CDR3 consists of 15 residues. Germline V CDR1 and CDR2: MGHRA, YSYEKL. The CDR3 bases are TGCGCCAGCAGCCAAGAGAGAGCGGGGGACAATGAGCAGTTCTTC. Amino acids: CASSQERAGDNEQFF.

The chain is built from TRBV5-1 and TRBJ2-5; TRBD2 is a possible D gene (7 bases). Germline CDR1 reads SGHRS; CDR2 reads YFSETQ. The CDR3 is made up of 13 amino acids. The V end was cut by 7 bases, the J end by 5 bases, with 15 bases between. The DNA of the CDR3 is TGCGCCAGCGTGGGGGGGGCCCGGGAGACCCAGTACTTC. This encodes CASVGGARETQYF.

The chain has TRBV7-9 and TRBJ2-5, with 7 bases that match TRBD2. The J call may be faulty, since TRBJ2-7 better matches the DNA end. Germline V gene lookup returns CDR1 SEHNR and CDR2 FQNEAQ (reference sequence). The CDR3 is 14 residues long. The CDR3 DNA follows: TGTGCCAGCAGCTGGGACTACCTCCTCTACGAGCAGTACTTC. It is translated as CASSWDYLLYEQYF.

The chain joins TRBV9 to TRBJ1-1; possible D gene TRBD1, 5 bases. V was trimmed by 0 bases and J by 5 bases, leaving 14 bases between them. CDR1 is SGDLS and CDR2 is YYNGEE in the germline V gene. The CDR3 is 15 residues long. The CDR3 loop reads CASSVDLGKGTEAFF. The CDR3 DNA is TGTGCCAGCAGCGTAGACCTGGGAAAGGGGACTGAAGCTTTCTTT.

Comments on this clone: Compared with germline, one end of the junction differs, possibly owing to a read error. The chain uses TRBV5-6 and TRBJ2-6; the D gene is possibly TRBD1 (6 bases). The germline V gene has CDR1 SGHDT and CDR2 YYEEEE. The CDR3 contains 16 residues. The CDR3 sequence: CASSGNTGPGANGLTF. The CDR3 region has the DNA TGTGCCAGCAGCGGGAACACAGGGCCTGGGGCCAACGGCCTGACTTTC.

The chain carries TRBV5-1 and TRBJ1-4; 10 nucleotides match TRBD1. The CDR3 covers 15 residues. Trimming removed 3 bases from V and 8 bases from J; junction bases left unmatched: 7. In germline, CDR1 is SGHRS, CDR2 YFSETQ. The CDR3 bases are TGCGCCAGCAGCTCAGGAGGACAGGGGGGGGAAAAACTGTTTTTT. Protein product: CASSSGGQGGEKLFF.

This clone has just one count. This rearrangement joins TRBV15 to TRBJ1-2, with a tentative D call TRBD1 (5 bases). The CDR3 contains 14 residues. The germline gives CDR1 LNHNV, CDR2 YYDKDF (reference sequence). The ends were cut back, 1 base at V and 2 bases at J, with 8 bases in the middle. Written as DNA, the CDR3 is TGTGCCACCAGCAGAGTGCAGGGAAACTATGGCTACACCTTC. This encodes CATSRVQGNYGYTF.

This clone was picked up a small number of times. The chain links TRBV2 to TRBJ2-3; the match to TRBD1 covers 7 bases. With 4 bases clipped from V and 4 bases from J, the junction kept 2 bases outside the gene matches. Germline CDR1 is SNHLY and CDR2 is FYNNEI. The CDR3 spans 13 residues. The CDR3: CASSGTGSDTQYF. The CDR3 bases are TGTGCCAGCAGTGGGACAGGATCAGATACGCAGTATTTT.

This chain connects TRBV5-6 to TRBJ2-7, with D maybe TRBD2 (5 bases). Trimming stripped 2 bases from V and 3 bases from J, with 15 bases between. The CDR3 runs 15 residues. The germline V gene encodes CDR1 SGHDT and CDR2 YYEEEE. The CDR3 here is CASSLWGATFYEQYF. The CDR3 nucleotides are TGTGCCAGCAGCTTATGGGGAGCTACATTCTACGAGCAGTACTTC.

This clone has only one observation. CDR3 residues: CASSGTGNTIYF. The CDR3 DNA reads TGTGCCAGCAGTGGCACTGGAAACACCATATATTTT. The chain carries TRBV6-5 and TRBJ1-3; no reliable D call. The CDR3 totals 12 residues. Germline V gives CDR1 MNHEY, CDR2 SVGAGI. The germline V and J ends were trimmed by 5 bases and 2 bases, with 4 bases remaining between them.

The chain uses TRBV6-6 and TRBJ1-3; D uncertain. Germline V gives CDR1 MNHNY, CDR2 SVGAGI (reference sequence). The germline V and J ends were trimmed by 0 bases and 2 bases, with 8 bases remaining between them. The CDR3 length is 15 residues. The CDR3 loop is CASSYSGSPGNTIYF. CDR3 nucleotide sequence: TGTGCCAGCAGTTACTCTGGCAGTCCTGGAAACACCATATATTTT.

The chain is built from TRBV11-2 and TRBJ1-2; D gene unclear. Trimming shortened V by 1 base and J by 4 bases, and 7 bases separated the two germline ends. The CDR3 has 13 residues. The germline V gene has CDR1 SGHAT and CDR2 FQNNGV. The DNA for the CDR3 is TGTGCCAGCAGCTTAGGACACTTCTATGGCTACACCTTC. Its protein product is CASSLGHFYGYTF.

V is TRBV5-4 and J is TRBJ2-3; 16 nucleotides match TRBD2. After removal of 6 bases from V and 2 bases from J, the junction contained 6 bases not matched to a gene. Germline V lookup: CDR1 SGHNT, CDR2 YYREEE (reference sequence). The CDR3 sequence is 17 residues long. As DNA, the CDR3 is TGTGCCAGCAAGCCAGGGACTAGCGGGAGGGCCACAGATACGCAGTATTTT. Its protein is CASKPGTSGRATDTQYF.

The chain carries TRBV2 and TRBJ2-7, with D uncertain. Trimming took 4 bases from V and 2 from J, leaving 9 bases between them. The CDR3 covers 13 residues. CDR1 is SNHLY, CDR2 FYNNEI, per germline. CDR3 amino acids: CASSVSDTYEQYF. Written as DNA, the CDR3 is TGTGCCAGCAGTGTAAGCGATACCTACGAGCAGTACTTC.

The chain uses TRBV5-4 and TRBJ2-5; 9 nucleotides line up with TRBD1. The CDR3 totals 13 residues. Germline V gene data show CDR1 as SGHNT and CDR2 as YYREEE (reference sequence). V lost 3 bases to trimming and J lost 9 bases; unmatched junction nucleotides: 6. The CDR3 is CASSSGTGKAQYF. For the CDR3, the DNA is TGTGCCAGCAGCTCCGGGACAGGGAAGGCCCAGTACTTC. Full variable domain (remainder filled in from reference TRBV5-4 and TRBJ2-5): ETGVTQSPTHLIKTRGQQVTLRCSSQSGHNTVSWYQQALGQGPQFIFQYYREEENGRGNFPPRFSGLQFPNYSSELNVNALELDDSALYLCASSSGTGKAQYFGPGTRLLVL.

This clone was seen only a few times. This chain joins TRBV4-1 and TRBJ1-4; D might be TRBD1 (5 bases). Deletions cut 1 base from V and 5 bases from J, with 11 bases between. Germline V gene data show CDR1 as MGHRA and CDR2 as YSYEKL. The CDR3 runs to 15 residues. The CDR3 here is CASSQGGGGNEKLFF. The CDR3, as DNA: TGCGCCAGCAGCCAAGGTGGTGGGGGGAATGAAAAACTGTTTTTT.

V usage is TRBV6-6 and J usage is TRBJ2-1; 15 positions match TRBD2. V lost 6 bases and J lost 6; bases outside the gene matches: 6. This CDR3 region has 16 residues. CDR1 is MNHNY and CDR2 is SVGAGI in the germline V gene (reference sequence). CDR3 sequence: CASSPGLAGGRNEQFF. Here the CDR3 DNA reads TGTGCCAGCAGCCCGGGACTAGCGGGGGGCCGCAATGAGCAGTTCTTC.